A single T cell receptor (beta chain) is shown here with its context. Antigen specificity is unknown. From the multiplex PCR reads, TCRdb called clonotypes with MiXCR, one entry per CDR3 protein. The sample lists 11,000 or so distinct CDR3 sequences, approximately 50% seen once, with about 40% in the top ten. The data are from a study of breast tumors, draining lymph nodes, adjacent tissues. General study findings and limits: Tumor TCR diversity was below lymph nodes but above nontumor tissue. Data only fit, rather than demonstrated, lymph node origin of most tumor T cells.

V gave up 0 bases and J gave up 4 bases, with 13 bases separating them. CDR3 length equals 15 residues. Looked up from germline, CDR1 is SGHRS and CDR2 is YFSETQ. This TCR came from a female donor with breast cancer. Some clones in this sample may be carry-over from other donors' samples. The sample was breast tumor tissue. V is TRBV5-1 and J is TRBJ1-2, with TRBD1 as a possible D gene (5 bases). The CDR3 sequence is CASSLVPRDSYGYTF. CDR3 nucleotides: TGCGCCAGCAGCTTGGTGCCCAGGGATTCCTATGGCTACACCTTC.